This T cell receptor (beta chain) was retrieved from a study of PD-1 blockade in classical Hodgkin lymphoma. Study outcomes and limitations: CD4+ TCR diversity climbed significantly by C4D1, unlike CD8+ TCR diversity. Complete responders possessed baseline diversity comparable to newly diagnosed patients. Newly diagnosed patients reportedly had lower baseline TCR diversity than healthy donors.

Trimming removed 4 bases at V and 5 bases at J, with 12 bases between. The CDR3 is 14 amino acids. Germline CDR1 reads SGHNT; CDR2 reads YENEEA. Libraries were prepared by immunoSEQ multiplex PCR; TCRdb keeps only in-frame clonotypes and omits some of them. The sample consists of about 17,000 clones, 60% to 85% of them appearing once. Comment on this clone: What it binds is not known.

Time point described: cycle 4 day 1 (C4D1), after about 6 weeks of nivolumab. Brentuximab vedotin exposure varied, and every patient relapsed after autologous stem cell transplantation. Thawed PBMCs were the source of CD4+ T cells, purified by magnetic negative selection. The chain joins TRBV11-3 to TRBJ2-1; D not certain. The material was CD4+ T cells from blood, obtained before the fourth cycle of nivolumab. The TCR sequence derives from a human donor with classical Hodgkin lymphoma. CDR3 coding DNA: TGTGCCAGCAGCTGGAGCCTCAACAACAATGAGCAGTTCTTC. Translated: CASSWSLNNNEQFF.